This TCR beta chain was found in a study of shared clonotypes between healthy human individuals. The assay was run at deep level. Sequenced by immunoSEQ multiplex PCR; TCRdb stores in-frame clones only, minus some. The repertoire holds around 1,900,000 clones, with 90% to 95% as singletons. Terminally differentiated effector memory CD45RA+ cells were left out of the naive CD8 fraction, which was CD45RO-negative and positively selected for CCR7. The sequence came from a young man in good health. Some clones in this sample may be carry-over from other donors' samples. What was sequenced was naive CD8+ T cells from PBMCs.

CDR3 sequence reads: CASSEAQTPSYNEQFF. As DNA, the CDR3 is TGTGCCAGCAGTGAAGCGCAAACTCCCTCCTACAATGAGCAGTTCTTC. The chain links TRBV2 to TRBJ2-1; D not certain. CDR3 size: 16 residues. Germline V lookup: CDR1 SNHLY, CDR2 FYNNEI. V dropped 0 bases and J dropped 0 bases, with 9 bases sitting between them.